The 12 T cell receptor beta chains presented below share a single source sample, sequenced in a study of T cells in Graves' hyperthyroidism and ophthalmopathy. RNA transcripts served as the template for amplifying TCR beta CDR3 regions. Primed by the HTBI set, a first-round RT-PCR was run on the TCR CDR3. TCRdb fed the multiplex PCR reads into MiXCR, producing one record per CDR3 protein. Of 700,000 or so distinct CDR3 sequences listed, about 14% are singletons. The sample comprised blood. The receptors originated from a woman in her fifties or sixties with Graves' ophthalmopathy.

This clonotype was counted at least ten times. V and J are TRBV5-1 and TRBJ2-7, with 12 bases identical to TRBD2. CDR3 size: 15 residues. After removal of 5 bases from V and 3 bases from J, the junction contained 6 bases not matched to a gene. The germline V gene encodes CDR1 SGHRS and CDR2 YFSETQ. CDR3 DNA: TGCGCCAGCAGTCGGACTAGCGGGACGGTCTACGAGCAGTACTTC. It yields the protein CASSRTSGTVYEQYF.

The chain uses TRBV10-3 and TRBJ2-1, with 11 positions matching TRBD2. Trimming removed 8 bases from V and 4 bases from J; junction bases left unmatched: 7. The CDR3 has 15 amino acids. The germline gives CDR1 ENHRY, CDR2 SYGVKD. CDR3 DNA: TGTGCCATCGCGACTAGCGGGACAATTTACAATGAGCAGTTCTTC. Encoded protein: CAIATSGTIYNEQFF.

CDR3 sequence: CASSQDMRTSGNEQFF. In nucleotides, the CDR3 is TGCGCCAGCAGCCAAGATATGCGGACTAGCGGTAACGAGCAGTTCTTC. The V gene is TRBV4-3, the J gene TRBJ2-1, with 10 bases aligning to TRBD2. Germline CDR1 reads LGHNA; CDR2 reads YSLEER. This CDR3 has 16 residues. V was clipped by 0 bases and J by 10 bases; unmatched bases: 9.

This clonotype has a count of ten or more. The V gene is TRBV7-2, the J gene TRBJ1-1; D uncertain. Trimming took off 4 bases at V and 6 bases at J, with 15 bases between the two ends. Germline V CDR1 and CDR2: SGHTA, FQGNSA. The CDR3 is made up of 14 amino acids. The DNA for the CDR3 is TGTGCCAGCAGCTCCAATCGGGCCTTGCCTGAAGCTTTCTTT. The encoded protein is CASSSNRALPEAFF.

The chain recombines TRBV2 with TRBJ2-5; 9 bases fit TRBD2. J was trimmed by 1 base and V by 0 bases; bases with no gene match: 3. The germline V gene encodes CDR1 SNHLY and CDR2 FYNNEI. This CDR3 is built from 16 residues. In DNA, the CDR3 is TGTGCCAGCAGTGAAGCGCTAGCGGGATTCCAAGAGACCCAGTACTTC. Encoded protein: CASSEALAGFQETQYF.

Only a few counts were recorded for this clonotype. The chain links TRBV29-1 to TRBJ2-7; TRBD1 might be the D (5 bases). The CDR3 loop spans 13 amino acids. Germline V gives CDR1 SQVTM, CDR2 ANQGSEA. V was trimmed by 5 bases and J by 3 bases, leaving 14 bases between them. CDR3 nucleotide sequence: TGCAGCGTTAACCAGGGCCCCGGCTACGAGCAGTACTTC. Residues: CSVNQGPGYEQYF.

This clonotype was seen repeatedly, ten times or more. The V and J genes are TRBV30 and TRBJ1-4; TRBD1 matches at 7 bases. With V trimmed by 4 bases and J by 5 bases, 4 bases remained unmatched. The germline V gene has CDR1 GTSNPN and CDR2 SVGIG (reference sequence). The CDR3 length is 13 residues. The CDR3 protein is CAWTTGFNEKLFF. As DNA, the CDR3 is TGTGCCTGGACGACAGGGTTCAATGAAAAACTGTTTTTT.

V is TRBV7-3 and J is TRBJ2-5; TRBD2 agrees at 8 bases. The CDR3 has 20 residues. The germline gives CDR1 SGHTA, CDR2 FQGTGA. V lost 5 bases to trimming and J lost 7 bases; unmatched junction nucleotides: 27. In nucleotides, the CDR3 is TGTGCCAGCAGCCTAGGGGGTAGCGGGATACCTTTTATCGCCGGGGGGACCCAGTACTTC. Its translation is CASSLGGSGIPFIAGGTQYF.

This clonotype has ten or more counts. The chain carries TRBV15 and TRBJ1-1, with TRBD1 matching 7 bases. V lost 9 bases and J lost 0; bases outside the gene matches: 7. This CDR3 contains 14 residues. Germline values: CDR1 LNHNV, CDR2 YYDKDF (reference sequence). CDR3 loop: CATRQGLMNTEAFF. The CDR3 DNA is TGTGCCACAAGACAGGGCCTCATGAACACTGAAGCTTTCTTT. Full variable domain (missing parts from reference TRBV15 and TRBJ1-1): DAMVIQNPRYQVTQFGKPVTLSCSQTLNHNVMYWYQQKSSQAPKLLFHYYDKDFNNEADTPDNFQSRRPNTSFCFLDIRSPGLGDTAMYLCATRQGLMNTEAFFGQGTRLTVV.

This clonotype showed up just a few times. The V call is TRBV6-1, the J call TRBJ2-1; TRBD2 matches at 11 bases. Germline assignment: CDR1 MNHNS and CDR2 SASEGT. V was clipped by 10 bases and J by 3 bases; unmatched bases: 8. CDR3 length equals 15 residues. The CDR3 reads CATRGGTSGYNEQFF. In DNA, the CDR3 is TGTGCCACCAGGGGTGGGACTAGCGGCTACAATGAGCAGTTCTTC.

This clonotype showed up just a few times. The V and J genes are TRBV24-1 and TRBJ2-7; perhaps TRBD2 as D (6 bases). The germline V gene has CDR1 KGHDR and CDR2 SFDVKD. Trimming shortened V by 9 bases and J by 0 bases, and 11 bases separated the two germline ends. The CDR3 consists of 13 residues. The CDR3 spells CATGTQDSYEQYF. The CDR3, as DNA: TGTGCCACCGGGACTCAGGACTCCTACGAGCAGTACTTC.

This sequence joins TRBV11-2 and TRBJ2-7; a possible D gene is TRBD1 (6 bases). Germline lookup yields CDR1 SGHAT and CDR2 FQNNGV. V was shortened by 4 bases and J by 0 bases, with 22 bases between the two germline ends. CDR3 size: 18 residues. The CDR3 DNA sequence: TGTGCCAGCAGCTCACGCCCCCTCGGACAGACCAGCTCCTACGAGCAGTACTTC. This sequence encodes CASSSRPLGQTSSYEQYF. Full variable domain (outside the CDR3, taken from reference TRBV11-2 and TRBJ2-7): EAGVAQSPRYKIIEKRQSVAFWCNPISGHATLYWYQQILGQGPKLLIQFQNNGVVDDSQLPKDRFSAERLKGVDSTLKIQPAKLEDSAVYLCASSSRPLGQTSSYEQYFGPGTRLTVT.